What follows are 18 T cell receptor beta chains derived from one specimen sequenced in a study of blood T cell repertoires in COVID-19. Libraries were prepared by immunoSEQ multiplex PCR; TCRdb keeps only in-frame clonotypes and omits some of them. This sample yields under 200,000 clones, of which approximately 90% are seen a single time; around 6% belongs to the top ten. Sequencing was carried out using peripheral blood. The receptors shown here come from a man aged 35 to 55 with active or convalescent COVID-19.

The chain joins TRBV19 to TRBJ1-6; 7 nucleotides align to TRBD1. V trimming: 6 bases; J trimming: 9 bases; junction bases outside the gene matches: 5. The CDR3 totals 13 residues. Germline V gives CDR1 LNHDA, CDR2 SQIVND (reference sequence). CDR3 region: CASRGQGVSPLHF. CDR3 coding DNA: TGTGCCAGTAGAGGGCAGGGGGTTTCACCCCTCCACTTT.

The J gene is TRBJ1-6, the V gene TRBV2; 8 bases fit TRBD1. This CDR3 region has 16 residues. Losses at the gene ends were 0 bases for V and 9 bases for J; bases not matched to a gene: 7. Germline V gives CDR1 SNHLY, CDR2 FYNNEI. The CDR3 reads CASSEAERQGRSPLHF. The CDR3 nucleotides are TGTGCCAGCAGTGAAGCCGAGCGACAGGGGCGTTCACCCCTCCACTTT.

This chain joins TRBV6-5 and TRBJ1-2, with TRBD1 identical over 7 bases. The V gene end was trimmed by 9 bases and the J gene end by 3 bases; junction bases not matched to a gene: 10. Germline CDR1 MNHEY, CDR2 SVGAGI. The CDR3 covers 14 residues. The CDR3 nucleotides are TGTGCCAGTAGAGACAGGGCGAGAGACTATGGCTACACCTTC. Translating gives CASRDRARDYGYTF.

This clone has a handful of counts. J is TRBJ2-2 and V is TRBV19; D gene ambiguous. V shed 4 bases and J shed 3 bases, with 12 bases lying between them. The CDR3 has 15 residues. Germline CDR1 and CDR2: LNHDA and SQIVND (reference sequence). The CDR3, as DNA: TGTGCCAGTAGTAATTTAGCTATGGACACCGGGGAGCTGTTTTTT. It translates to CASSNLAMDTGELFF.

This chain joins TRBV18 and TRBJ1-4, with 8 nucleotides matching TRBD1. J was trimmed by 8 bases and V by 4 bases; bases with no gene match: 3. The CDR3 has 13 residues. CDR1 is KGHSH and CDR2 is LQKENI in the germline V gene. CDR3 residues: CASSQRDREKLFF. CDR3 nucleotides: TGTGCCAGCTCACAACGGGACAGGGAAAAACTGTTTTTT.

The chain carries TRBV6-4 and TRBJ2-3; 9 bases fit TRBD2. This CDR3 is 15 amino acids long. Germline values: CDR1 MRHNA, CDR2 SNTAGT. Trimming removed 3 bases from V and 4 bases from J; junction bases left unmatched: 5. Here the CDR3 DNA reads TGTGCCAGCAGTGATGAAGCGGGGGGCCCAGATACGCAGTATTTT. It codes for CASSDEAGGPDTQYF.

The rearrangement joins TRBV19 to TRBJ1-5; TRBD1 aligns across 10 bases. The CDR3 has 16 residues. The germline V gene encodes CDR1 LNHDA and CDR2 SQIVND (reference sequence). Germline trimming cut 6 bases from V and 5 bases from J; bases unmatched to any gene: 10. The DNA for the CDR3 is TGTGCCAGTAGCTCCCCCCGGGACAGGGGTGATCAGCCCCAGCATTTT. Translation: CASSSPRDRGDQPQHF.

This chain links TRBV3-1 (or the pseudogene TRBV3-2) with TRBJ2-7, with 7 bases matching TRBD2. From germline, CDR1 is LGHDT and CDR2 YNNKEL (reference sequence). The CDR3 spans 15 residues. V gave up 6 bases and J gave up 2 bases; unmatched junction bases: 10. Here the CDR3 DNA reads TGTGCCAGCAGTCCTCTTACTAGCGAGACCTACGAGCAGTACTTC. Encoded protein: CASSPLTSETYEQYF.

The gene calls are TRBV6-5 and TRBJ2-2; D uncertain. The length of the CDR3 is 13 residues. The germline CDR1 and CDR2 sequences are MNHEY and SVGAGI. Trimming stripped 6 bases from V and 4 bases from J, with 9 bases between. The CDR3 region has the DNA TGTGCCAGCAGGCCGGTGCCCACCGGGGAGCTGTTTTTT. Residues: CASRPVPTGELFF.

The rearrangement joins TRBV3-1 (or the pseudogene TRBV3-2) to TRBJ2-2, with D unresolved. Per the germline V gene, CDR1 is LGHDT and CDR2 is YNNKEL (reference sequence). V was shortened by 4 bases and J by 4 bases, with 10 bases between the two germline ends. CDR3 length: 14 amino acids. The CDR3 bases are TGTGCCAGCAGCCGACTGGTCGGCACCGGGGAGCTGTTTTTT. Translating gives CASSRLVGTGELFF.

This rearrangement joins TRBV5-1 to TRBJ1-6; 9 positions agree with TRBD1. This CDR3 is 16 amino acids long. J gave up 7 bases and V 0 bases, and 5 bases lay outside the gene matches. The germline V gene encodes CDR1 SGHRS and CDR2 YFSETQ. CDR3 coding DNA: TGCGCCAGCAGCTTGGCCCCGACAGGGGGGAATTCACCCCTCCACTTT. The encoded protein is CASSLAPTGGNSPLHF.

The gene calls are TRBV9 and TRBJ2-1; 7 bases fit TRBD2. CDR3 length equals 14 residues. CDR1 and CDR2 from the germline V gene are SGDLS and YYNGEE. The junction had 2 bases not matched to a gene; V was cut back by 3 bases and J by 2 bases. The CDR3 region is CASSAGGTYNEQFF. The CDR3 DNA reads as TGTGCCAGCAGCGCGGGGGGTACCTACAATGAGCAGTTCTTC.

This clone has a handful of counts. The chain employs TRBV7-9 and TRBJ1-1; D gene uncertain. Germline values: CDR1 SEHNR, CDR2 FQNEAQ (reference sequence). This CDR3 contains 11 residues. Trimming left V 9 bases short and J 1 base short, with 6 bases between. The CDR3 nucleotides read TGTGCCAGTCAGAAGAACACTGAAGCTTTCTTT. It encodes CASQKNTEAFF.

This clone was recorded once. The CDR3 nucleotides are TGTGCCAGCGGAAGAGGTACCAAAAACATTCAGTACTTC. Residues: CASGRGTKNIQYF. J is TRBJ2-4 and V is TRBV5-4; D is undetermined. V lost 7 bases and J 2 bases, leaving 10 bases between the germline ends. CDR1 SGHNT and CDR2 YYREEE come from the germline V gene (reference sequence). The CDR3 loop spans 13 amino acids. The full variable domain, completed using reference TRBV5-4 and TRBJ2-4, is ETGVTQSPTHLIKTRGQQVTLRCSSQSGHNTVSWYQQALGQGPQFIFQYYREEENGRGNFPPRFSGLQFPNYSSELNVNALELDDSALYLCASGRGTKNIQYFGAGTRLSVL.

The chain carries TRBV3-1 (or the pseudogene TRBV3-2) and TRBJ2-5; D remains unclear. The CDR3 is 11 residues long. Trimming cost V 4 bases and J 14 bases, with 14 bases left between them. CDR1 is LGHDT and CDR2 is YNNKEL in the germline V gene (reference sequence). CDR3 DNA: TGTGCCAGCAGCCTCCGCCTATCGACTTACTTC. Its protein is CASSLRLSTYF.

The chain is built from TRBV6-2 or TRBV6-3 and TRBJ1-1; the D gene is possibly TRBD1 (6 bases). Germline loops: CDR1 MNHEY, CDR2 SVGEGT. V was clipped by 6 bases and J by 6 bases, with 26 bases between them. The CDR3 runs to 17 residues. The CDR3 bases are TGTGCCAGCAGCAAATTATGGGGGCACGGGGACTACCCTGAAGCTTTCTTT. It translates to CASSKLWGHGDYPEAFF.

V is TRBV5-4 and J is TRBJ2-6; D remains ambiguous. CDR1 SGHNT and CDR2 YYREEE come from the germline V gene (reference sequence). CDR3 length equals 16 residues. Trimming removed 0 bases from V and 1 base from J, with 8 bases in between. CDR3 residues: CASSLGRISGANVLTF. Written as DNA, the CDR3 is TGTGCCAGCAGCTTGGGCAGGATTTCTGGGGCCAACGTCCTGACTTTC.

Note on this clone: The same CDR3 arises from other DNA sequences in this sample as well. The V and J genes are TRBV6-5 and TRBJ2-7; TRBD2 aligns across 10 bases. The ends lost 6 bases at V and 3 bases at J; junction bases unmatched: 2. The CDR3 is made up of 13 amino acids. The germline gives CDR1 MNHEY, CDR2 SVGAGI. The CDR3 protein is CASRLAGVYEQYF. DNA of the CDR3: TGTGCCAGCAGGCTAGCGGGAGTCTACGAGCAGTACTTC.